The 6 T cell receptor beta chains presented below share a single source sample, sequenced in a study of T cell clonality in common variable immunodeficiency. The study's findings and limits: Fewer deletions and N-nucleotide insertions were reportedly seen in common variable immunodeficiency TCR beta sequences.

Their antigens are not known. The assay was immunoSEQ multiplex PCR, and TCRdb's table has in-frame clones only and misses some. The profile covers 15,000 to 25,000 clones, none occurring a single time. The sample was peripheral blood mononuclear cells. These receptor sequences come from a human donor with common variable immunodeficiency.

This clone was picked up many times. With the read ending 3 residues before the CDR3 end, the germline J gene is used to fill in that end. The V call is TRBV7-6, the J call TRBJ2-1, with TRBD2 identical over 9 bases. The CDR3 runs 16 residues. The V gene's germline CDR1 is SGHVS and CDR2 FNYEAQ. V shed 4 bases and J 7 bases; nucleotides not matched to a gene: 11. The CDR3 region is CASSYALAGGWNEQFF. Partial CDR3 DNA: TGTGCCAGCAGCTACGCCCTGGCGGGAGGGTGGAATGAG. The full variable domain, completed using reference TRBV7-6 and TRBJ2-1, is GAGVSQSPRYKVTKRGQDVALRCDPISGHVSLYWYRQALGQGPEFLTYFNYEAQQDKSGLPNDRFSAERPEGSISTLTIQRTEQRDSAMYRCASSYALAGGWNEQFFGPGTRLTVL.

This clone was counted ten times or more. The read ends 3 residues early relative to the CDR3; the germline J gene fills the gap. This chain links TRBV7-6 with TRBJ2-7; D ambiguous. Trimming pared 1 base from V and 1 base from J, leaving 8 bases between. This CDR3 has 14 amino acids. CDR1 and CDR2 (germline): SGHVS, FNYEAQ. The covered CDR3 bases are TGTGCCAGCAGCTTAGTTCCTAGTTCCTACGAG. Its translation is CASSLVPSSYE. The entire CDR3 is CASSLVPSSYEQYF.

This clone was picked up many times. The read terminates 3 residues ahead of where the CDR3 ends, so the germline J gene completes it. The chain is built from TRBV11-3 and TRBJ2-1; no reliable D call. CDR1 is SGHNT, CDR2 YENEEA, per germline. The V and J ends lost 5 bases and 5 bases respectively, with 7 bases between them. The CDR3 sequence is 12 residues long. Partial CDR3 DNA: TGTGCCAGCAGCCCCGGTCACAATGAG. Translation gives CASSPGHNE. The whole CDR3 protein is CASSPGHNEQFF.

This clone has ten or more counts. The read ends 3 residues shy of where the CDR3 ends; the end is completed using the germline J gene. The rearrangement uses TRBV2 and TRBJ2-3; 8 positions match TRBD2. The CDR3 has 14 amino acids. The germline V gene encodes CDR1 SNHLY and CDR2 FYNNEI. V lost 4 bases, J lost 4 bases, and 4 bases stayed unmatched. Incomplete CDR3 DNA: TGTGCCAGCAGTGCGGGGACTAGAGCAGATACG. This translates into CASSAGTRADT. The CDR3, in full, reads CASSAGTRADTQYF.

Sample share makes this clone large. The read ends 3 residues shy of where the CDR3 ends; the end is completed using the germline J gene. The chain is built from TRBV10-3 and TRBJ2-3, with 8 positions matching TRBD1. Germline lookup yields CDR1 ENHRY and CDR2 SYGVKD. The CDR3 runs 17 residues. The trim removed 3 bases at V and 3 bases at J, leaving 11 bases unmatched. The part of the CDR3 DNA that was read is TGTGCCATCAGTGAAAACGGACAGGGTCTAGGTACAGATACG. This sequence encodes CAISENGQGLGTDT. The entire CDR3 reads CAISENGQGLGTDTQYF.

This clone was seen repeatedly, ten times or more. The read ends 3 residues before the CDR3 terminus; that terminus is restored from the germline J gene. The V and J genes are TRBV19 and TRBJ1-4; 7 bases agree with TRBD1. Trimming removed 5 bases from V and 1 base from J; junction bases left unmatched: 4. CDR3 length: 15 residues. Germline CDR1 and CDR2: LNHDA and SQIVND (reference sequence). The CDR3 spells CASSLRQGTNEKLFF. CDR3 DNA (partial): TGTGCCAGTAGTCTCCGACAGGGAACTAATGAAAAA.